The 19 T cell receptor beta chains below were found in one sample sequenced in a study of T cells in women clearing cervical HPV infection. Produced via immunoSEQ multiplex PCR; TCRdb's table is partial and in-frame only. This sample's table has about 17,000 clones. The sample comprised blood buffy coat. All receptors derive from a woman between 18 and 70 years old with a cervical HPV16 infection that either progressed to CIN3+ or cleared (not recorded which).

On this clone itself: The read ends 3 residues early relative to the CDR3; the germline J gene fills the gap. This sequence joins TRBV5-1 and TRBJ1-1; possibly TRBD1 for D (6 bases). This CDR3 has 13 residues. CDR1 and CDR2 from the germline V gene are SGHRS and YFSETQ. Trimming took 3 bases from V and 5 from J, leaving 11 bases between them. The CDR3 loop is CASSSQGGTEAFF. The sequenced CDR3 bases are TGCGCCAGCAGCTCACAGGGAGGGACTGAA.

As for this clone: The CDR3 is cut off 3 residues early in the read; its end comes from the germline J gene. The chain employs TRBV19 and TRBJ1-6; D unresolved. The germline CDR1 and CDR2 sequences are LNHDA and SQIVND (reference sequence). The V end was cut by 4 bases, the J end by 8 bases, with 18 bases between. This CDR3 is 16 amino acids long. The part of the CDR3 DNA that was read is TGTGCCAGTAGTACCCCCGGAGTCGAGCGGCATTCACCC. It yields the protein CASSTPGVERHSP. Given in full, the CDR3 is CASSTPGVERHSPLHF.

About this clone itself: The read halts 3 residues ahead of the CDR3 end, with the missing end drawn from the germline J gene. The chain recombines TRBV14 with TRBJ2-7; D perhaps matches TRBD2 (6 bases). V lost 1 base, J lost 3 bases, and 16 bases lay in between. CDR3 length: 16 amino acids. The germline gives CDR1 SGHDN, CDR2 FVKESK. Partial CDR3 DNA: TGTGCCAGCAGCCAAGGGGTCGCGGGGCACGGCTACGAG. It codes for CASSQGVAGHGYE. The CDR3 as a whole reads CASSQGVAGHGYEQYF.

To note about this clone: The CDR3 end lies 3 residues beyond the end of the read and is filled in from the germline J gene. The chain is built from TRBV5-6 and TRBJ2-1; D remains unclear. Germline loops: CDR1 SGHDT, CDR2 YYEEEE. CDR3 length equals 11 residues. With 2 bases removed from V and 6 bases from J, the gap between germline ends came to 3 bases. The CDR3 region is CASSLGNEQFF. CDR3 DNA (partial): TGTGCCAGCAGCTTAGGCAATGAG.

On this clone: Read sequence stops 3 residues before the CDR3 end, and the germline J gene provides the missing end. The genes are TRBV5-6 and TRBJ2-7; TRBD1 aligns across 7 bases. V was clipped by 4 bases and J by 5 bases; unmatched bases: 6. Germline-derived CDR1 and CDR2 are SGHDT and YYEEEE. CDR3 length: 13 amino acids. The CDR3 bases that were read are TGTGCCAGCAGCCCCGGGACAGCACACGAG. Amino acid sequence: CASSPGTAHE. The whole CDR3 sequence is CASSPGTAHEQYF.

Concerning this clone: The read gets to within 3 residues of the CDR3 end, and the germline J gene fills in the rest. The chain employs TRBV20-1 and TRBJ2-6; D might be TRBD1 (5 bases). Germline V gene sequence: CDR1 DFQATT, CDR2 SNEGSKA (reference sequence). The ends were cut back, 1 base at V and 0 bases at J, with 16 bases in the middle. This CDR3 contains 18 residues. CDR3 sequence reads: CSARGAGRVPSGANVLTF. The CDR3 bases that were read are TGCAGTGCTAGAGGGGCAGGCAGGGTTCCCTCTGGGGCCAACGTC.

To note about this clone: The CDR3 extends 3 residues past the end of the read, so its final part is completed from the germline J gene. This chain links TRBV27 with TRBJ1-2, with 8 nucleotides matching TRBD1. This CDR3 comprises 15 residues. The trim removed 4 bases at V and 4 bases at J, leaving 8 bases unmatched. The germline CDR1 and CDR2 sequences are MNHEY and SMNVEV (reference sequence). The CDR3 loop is CASSSRTGLGYGYTF. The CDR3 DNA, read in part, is TGTGCCAGCAGTTCTCGGACAGGGCTAGGCTATGGC.

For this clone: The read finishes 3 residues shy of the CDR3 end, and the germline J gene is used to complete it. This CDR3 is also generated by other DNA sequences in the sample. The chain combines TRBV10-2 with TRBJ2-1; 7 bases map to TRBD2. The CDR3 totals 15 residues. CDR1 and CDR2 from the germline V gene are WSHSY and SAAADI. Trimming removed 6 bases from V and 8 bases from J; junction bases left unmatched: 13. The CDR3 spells CASRPTGAGNYEQFF. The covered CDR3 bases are TGCGCCAGCAGACCAACGGGAGCGGGGAATTATGAG.

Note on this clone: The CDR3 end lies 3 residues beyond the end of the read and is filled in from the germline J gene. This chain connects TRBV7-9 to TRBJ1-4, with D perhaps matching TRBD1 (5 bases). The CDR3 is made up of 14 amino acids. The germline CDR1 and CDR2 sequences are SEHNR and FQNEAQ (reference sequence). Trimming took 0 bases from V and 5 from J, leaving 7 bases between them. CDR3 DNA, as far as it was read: TGTGCCAGCAGCTTAGCCTCAGGGAATGAAAAA. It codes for CASSLASGNEK. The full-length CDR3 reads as CASSLASGNEKLFF.

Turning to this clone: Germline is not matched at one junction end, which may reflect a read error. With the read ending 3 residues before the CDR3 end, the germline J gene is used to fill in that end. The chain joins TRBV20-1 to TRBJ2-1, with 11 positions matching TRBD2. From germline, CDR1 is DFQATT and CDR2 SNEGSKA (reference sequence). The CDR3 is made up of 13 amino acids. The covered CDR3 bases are TGCAGTGTTAGACTAGCGGGACGGGATGAG. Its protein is CSVRLAGRDE. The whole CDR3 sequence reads CSVRLAGRDEQFF.

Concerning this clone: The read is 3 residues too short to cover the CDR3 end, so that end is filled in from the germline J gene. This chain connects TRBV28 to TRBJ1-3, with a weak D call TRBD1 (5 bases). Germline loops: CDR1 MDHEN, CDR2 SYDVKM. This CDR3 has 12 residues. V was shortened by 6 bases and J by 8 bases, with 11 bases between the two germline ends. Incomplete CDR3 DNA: TGTGCCAGCAGCTACGGGGGGGACACC. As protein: CASSYGGDT. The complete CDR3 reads CASSYGGDTIYF. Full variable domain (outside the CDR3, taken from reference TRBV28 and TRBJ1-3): DVKVTQSSRYLVKRTGEKVFLECVQDMDHENMFWYRQDPGLGLRLIYFSYDVKMKEKGDIPEGYSVSREKKERFSLILESASTNQTSMYLCASSYGGDTIYFGEGSWLTVV.

The CDR3: CASSPQGLGNYGYTF. Incomplete CDR3 DNA: TGTGCCAGCAGCCCACAGGGGTTGGGGAACTATGGC. V gene TRBV9 combines with J gene TRBJ1-2; 7 bases are shared with TRBD1. Coverage ceases 3 residues before the CDR3 finishes, and the germline J gene fills in the end. This CDR3 comprises 15 residues. V shed 4 bases, J shed 2 bases, and the junction held 8 bases outside the gene matches. From germline, CDR1 is SGDLS and CDR2 YYNGEE.

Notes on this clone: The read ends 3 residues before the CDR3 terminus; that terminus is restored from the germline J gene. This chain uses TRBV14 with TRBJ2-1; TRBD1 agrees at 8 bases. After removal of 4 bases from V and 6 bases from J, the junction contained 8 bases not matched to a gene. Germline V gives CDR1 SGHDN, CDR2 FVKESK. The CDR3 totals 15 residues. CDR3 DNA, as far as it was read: TGTGCCAGCAGCCTAAGGACAGGGCTGGTCAATGAG. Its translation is CASSLRTGLVNE. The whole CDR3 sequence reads CASSLRTGLVNEQFF.

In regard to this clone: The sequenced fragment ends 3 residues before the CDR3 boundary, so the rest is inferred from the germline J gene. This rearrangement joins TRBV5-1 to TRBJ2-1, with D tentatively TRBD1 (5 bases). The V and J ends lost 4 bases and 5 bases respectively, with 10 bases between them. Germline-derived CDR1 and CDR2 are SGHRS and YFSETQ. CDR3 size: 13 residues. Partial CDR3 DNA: TGCGCCAGCAGCCTTGACAGAAACAATGAG. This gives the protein CASSLDRNNE. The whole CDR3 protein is CASSLDRNNEQFF. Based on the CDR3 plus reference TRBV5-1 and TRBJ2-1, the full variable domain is KAGVTQTPRYLIKTRGQQVTLSCSPISGHRSVSWYQQTPGQGLQFLFEYFSETQRNKGNFPGRFSGRQFSNSRSEMNVSTLELGDSALYLCASSLDRNNEQFFGPGTRLTVL.

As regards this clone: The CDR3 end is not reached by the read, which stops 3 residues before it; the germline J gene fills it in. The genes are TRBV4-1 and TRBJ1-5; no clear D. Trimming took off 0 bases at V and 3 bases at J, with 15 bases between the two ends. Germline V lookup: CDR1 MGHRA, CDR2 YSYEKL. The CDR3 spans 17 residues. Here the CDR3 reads CASSQESMAVTNQPQHF. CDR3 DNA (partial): TGCGCCAGCAGCCAAGAGAGCATGGCGGTGACCAATCAGCCC.

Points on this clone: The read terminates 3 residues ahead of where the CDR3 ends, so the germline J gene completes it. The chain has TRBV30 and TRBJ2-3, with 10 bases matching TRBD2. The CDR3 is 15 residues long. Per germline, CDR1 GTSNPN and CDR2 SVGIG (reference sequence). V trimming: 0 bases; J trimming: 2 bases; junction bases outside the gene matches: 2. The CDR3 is CAWSVLAGITDTQYF. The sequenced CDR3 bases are TGTGCCTGGAGTGTACTAGCGGGAATCACAGATACG.

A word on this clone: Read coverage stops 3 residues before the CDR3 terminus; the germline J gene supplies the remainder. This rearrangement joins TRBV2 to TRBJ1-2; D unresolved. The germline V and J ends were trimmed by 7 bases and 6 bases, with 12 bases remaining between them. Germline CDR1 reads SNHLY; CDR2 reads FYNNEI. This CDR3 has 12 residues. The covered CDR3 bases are TGTGCCAGCACCGGAGACAATAATGGC. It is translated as CASTGDNNG. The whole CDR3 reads CASTGDNNGYTF. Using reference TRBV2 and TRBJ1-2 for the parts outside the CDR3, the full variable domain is EPEVTQTPSHQVTQMGQEVILRCVPISNHLYFYWYRQILGQKVEFLVSFYNNEISEKSEIFDDQFSVERPDGSNFTLKIRSTKLEDSAMYFCASTGDNNGYTFGSGTRLTVV.

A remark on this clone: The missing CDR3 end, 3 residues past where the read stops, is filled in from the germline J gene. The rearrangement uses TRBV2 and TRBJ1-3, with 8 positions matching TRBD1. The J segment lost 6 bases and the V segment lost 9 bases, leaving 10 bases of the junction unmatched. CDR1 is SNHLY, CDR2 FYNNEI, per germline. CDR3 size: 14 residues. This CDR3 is CARAGTGGENTIYF. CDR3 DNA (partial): TGTGCCAGAGCCGGGACAGGAGGGGAAAACACC.

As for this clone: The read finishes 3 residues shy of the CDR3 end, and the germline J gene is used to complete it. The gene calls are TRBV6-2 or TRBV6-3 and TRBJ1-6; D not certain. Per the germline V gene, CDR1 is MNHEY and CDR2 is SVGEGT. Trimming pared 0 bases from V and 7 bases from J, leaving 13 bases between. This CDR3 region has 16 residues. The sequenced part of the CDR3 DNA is TGTGCCAGCAGTTACTCGACGGTAGGGCAGAATTCACCC. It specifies CASSYSTVGQNSP. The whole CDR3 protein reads CASSYSTVGQNSPLHF.